A selection of T cell receptor beta chains follows, all from one sample in a study of blood T cell repertoires in COVID-19. Sequencing used immunoSEQ multiplex PCR; TCRdb keeps in-frame clones, though not all of them. The sample yields about 97,000 clones, about nine tenths seen once. The sequenced material came from peripheral blood. The receptors shown here come from a man between 60 and 70 years old with acute or convalescent COVID-19. CDR3s include the opening cysteine and the closing phenylalanine or tryptophan. D genes are given only for firm matches. The size of a clone is reported for some rows only, either as once, few or many, or as a class for expanded clones.

clone size	D gene	V gene	J gene	CDR3 protein	CDR3 DNA
.	TRBD1	TRBV25-1	TRBJ1-5	CASSEHRDSVWWPQHF	TGTGCCAGCAGTGAACACCGGGACAGCGTATGGTGGCCCCAGCATTTT
.	.	TRBV6-1	TRBJ1-5	CASSDKYQPQHF	TGTGCCAGCAGTGACAAATATCAGCCCCAGCATTTT
.	.	TRBV5-1	TRBJ1-2	CASSLTAEYGYTF	TGCGCCAGCAGCTTGACAGCGGAGTATGGCTACACCTTC
.	TRBD1	TRBV19	TRBJ1-1	CASSIPGQGNTEAFF	TGTGCCAGTAGTATTCCGGGACAGGGGAACACTGAAGCTTTCTTT
.	.	TRBV2	TRBJ2-5	CASSDRAETQYF	TGTGCCAGCAGTGACCGCGCAGAGACCCAGTACTTC
.	.	TRBV3-1/TRBV3-2	TRBJ1-2	CASSQAGNRVRRNYGYTF	TGTGCCAGCAGCCAAGCTGGTAACAGGGTAAGGAGAAACTATGGCTACACCTTC
once	TRBD1	TRBV12-5	TRBJ2-2	CASGLAPGQGSGELFF	TGTGCTAGTGGTTTGGCCCCGGGACAGGGGTCCGGGGAGCTGTTTTTT
.	TRBD1	TRBV9	TRBJ1-6	CASSVGAQGNSPLHF	TGTGCCAGCAGCGTAGGGGCACAGGGGAATTCACCCCTCCACTTT
.	TRBD1	TRBV7-2	TRBJ1-2	CASSPGQKLGYTF	TGTGCCAGCAGCCCGGGACAGAAGTTGGGCTACACCTTC
.	.	TRBV6-1	TRBJ1-5	CASSEGGASRNQPQHF	TGTGCCAGCAGTGAAGGGGGCGCATCTCGGAATCAGCCCCAGCATTTT
.	TRBD1	TRBV27	TRBJ1-4	CASSFTGGGEKLFF	TGTGCCAGCAGTTTTACAGGGGGCGGTGAAAAACTGTTTTTT
.	.	TRBV10-3	TRBJ1-1	CAIREATGMNTEAFF	TGTGCCATCAGGGAGGCCACAGGAATGAACACTGAAGCTTTCTTT
.	.	TRBV5-1	TRBJ1-3	CASRLARGSGNTIYF	TGCGCCAGCCGGCTTGCCAGGGGCTCTGGAAACACCATATATTTT
.	TRBD2	TRBV7-9	TRBJ2-1	CASSLSSGERVKQFF	TGTGCCAGCAGCTTGTCTAGCGGGGAACGGGTTAAGCAGTTCTTC
.	.	TRBV11-2	TRBJ1-2	CASSLREGQGSYGYTF	TGTGCCAGCAGCTTAAGGGAAGGGCAGGGTTCCTATGGCTACACCTTC
.	.	TRBV5-1	TRBJ2-2	CASSALQGRELFF	TGCGCCAGCAGCGCGTTACAGGGTAGGGAGCTGTTTTTT
.	TRBD1	TRBV5-4	TRBJ2-3	CASSPGQGFKGDTQYF	TGTGCCAGCAGCCCGGGACAGGGGTTTAAGGGAGATACGCAGTATTTT
.	.	TRBV2	TRBJ1-1	CASSEFAWRDTEAFF	TGTGCCAGCAGTGAATTCGCCTGGCGGGACACTGAAGCTTTCTTT
.	.	TRBV7-6	TRBJ1-1	CASSLAEVENTEAFF	TGTGCCAGCAGCTTAGCGGAGGTAGAGAACACTGAAGCTTTCTTT
.	.	TRBV5-1	TRBJ1-5	CASSLGGDQSQPQHF	TGCGCCAGCAGCTTGGGGGGGGACCAAAGTCAGCCCCAGCATTTT
.	.	TRBV2	TRBJ2-2	CASSERGAPRTGELFF	TGTGCCAGCAGTGAACGGGGGGCCCCGCGGACCGGGGAGCTGTTTTTT
.	TRBD1	TRBV6-5	TRBJ1-1	CASRSSGGAGTEAFF	TGTGCCAGCAGAAGTTCAGGGGGCGCGGGCACTGAAGCTTTCTTT
.	TRBD1	TRBV12-5	TRBJ1-1	CASGLVLGGQGKGMNTEAFF	TGTGCTAGTGGTTTGGTACTAGGGGGACAGGGGAAGGGGATGAACACTGAAGCTTTCTTT
.	TRBD1	TRBV6-2/TRBV6-3	TRBJ1-2	CASSYYSTGGYGYTF	TGTGCCAGCAGTTACTATTCTACAGGGGGCTATGGCTACACCTTC
.	.	TRBV5-4	TRBJ2-7	CASSPGGRDEQYF	TGTGCCAGCAGCCCCGGGGGGCGCGACGAGCAGTACTTC
.	.	TRBV5-6	TRBJ2-7	CASSLAGSATYEQYF	TGTGCCAGCAGCTTGGCCGGGTCCGCGACCTACGAGCAGTACTTC
.	.	TRBV29-1	TRBJ1-2	CSAVDGTNYGYTF	TGCAGCGCCGTGGACGGGACTAACTATGGCTACACCTTC
.	TRBD1	TRBV6-5	TRBJ2-5	CATTDRGRKTQYF	TGTGCCACCACGGACAGGGGGAGGAAGACCCAGTACTTC
.	.	TRBV6-5	TRBJ1-3	CASSYTGSLGNTIYF	TGTGCCAGCAGTTACACGGGTTCTTTGGGAAACACCATATATTTT
.	.	TRBV29-1	TRBJ1-1	CSVVAQGNTEAFF	TGCAGCGTTGTAGCCCAGGGGAACACTGAAGCTTTCTTT
.	.	TRBV2	TRBJ2-2	CASRPDSTGGELFF	TGTGCCAGCAGGCCGGACTCTACGGGCGGGGAGCTGTTTTTT
.	.	TRBV7-2	TRBJ2-3	CASSSPGPDTQYF	TGTGCCAGCAGCAGCCCAGGGCCAGATACGCAGTATTTT
.	TRBD1	TRBV10-2	TRBJ1-6	CASSLAWDRNSPLHF	TGCGCCAGCAGTTTGGCGTGGGACAGAAATTCACCCCTCCACTTT
.	.	TRBV30	TRBJ1-1	CAWRRGQPEAFF	TGTGCCTGGAGACGAGGACAGCCGGAAGCTTTCTTT
.	TRBD1	TRBV29-1	TRBJ1-5	CSVRDSSNQPQHF	TGCAGCGTTCGGGACAGCAGCAATCAGCCCCAGCATTTT
.	TRBD1	TRBV6-5	TRBJ2-5	CASSTTGFQETQYF	TGTGCCAGCAGTACGACAGGGTTCCAAGAGACCCAGTACTTC
.	TRBD1	TRBV5-6	TRBJ2-3	CASSLAGQGQTDTQYF	TGTGCCAGCAGCTTGGCCGGACAGGGACAGACAGATACGCAGTATTTT
.	.	TRBV18	TRBJ1-2	CASSPMEQDGYTF	TGTGCCAGCTCACCAATGGAGCAAGATGGCTACACCTTC
.	.	TRBV2	TRBJ1-1	CASTPQGVNTEAFF	TGTGCCAGCACTCCACAAGGGGTAAACACTGAAGCTTTCTTT
.	TRBD1	TRBV2	TRBJ1-1	CASSQQGASEAFF	TGTGCCAGCAGCCAACAGGGGGCGTCTGAAGCTTTCTTT
.	TRBD1	TRBV7-9	TRBJ1-2	CASSLAAGQGFPGTF	TGTGCCAGCAGCTTAGCGGCGGGACAGGGGTTTCCAGGCACCTTC
.	TRBD1	TRBV5-1	TRBJ2-7	CASSPGTESYEQYF	TGCGCCAGCAGCCCCGGGACAGAGTCCTACGAGCAGTACTTC
once	TRBD1	TRBV15	TRBJ1-3	CATSTRTGAGNTIYF	TGTGCCACCAGTACCCGGACAGGAGCTGGAAACACCATATATTTT
.	.	TRBV10-2	TRBJ1-1	CATSEGENTEAFF	TGCGCCACCTCAGAGGGGGAGAACACTGAAGCTTTCTTT
.	TRBD1	TRBV6-5	TRBJ1-1	CASSYLRAGGTEAFF	TGTGCCAGCAGTTACTTGAGGGCAGGGGGCACTGAAGCTTTCTTT
.	.	TRBV13	TRBJ2-2	CASSPLGAGTGELFF	TGTGCCAGCAGCCCTCTGGGGGCAGGCACCGGGGAGCTGTTTTTT
.	.	TRBV6-5	TRBJ1-1	CASRVQRNTEAFF	TGTGCCAGCAGGGTACAGAGGAACACTGAAGCTTTCTTT
.	.	TRBV29-1	TRBJ1-5	CSVEAWWVAQPQHF	TGCAGCGTCGAGGCTTGGTGGGTAGCGCAGCCCCAGCATTTT
.	TRBD1	TRBV7-6	TRBJ2-6	CASSRRDRFFEANVLTF	TGTGCCAGCAGCCGAAGGGACAGGTTCTTCGAGGCCAACGTCCTGACTTTC